Listed here are 12 T cell receptor beta chains from one sample, sequenced in a study of T-cell memory formation after mild COVID-19. TCRdb re-called the 5' RACE reads with MiXCR, one entry per CDR3 protein. The table records approximately 88,000 distinct CDR3 sequences, 25% of them present only once. Sequencing was done on a sample of PBMCs or a T cell subset sorted from them (not recorded which). Every receptor here comes from a man aged 18 to 35 who had mild COVID-19 (a few samples of this study predate the infection). Cell type and time point are not known.

V gene TRBV7-2 combines with J gene TRBJ1-2; possible D gene TRBD1, 6 bases. With 4 bases removed from V and 2 bases from J, the gap between germline ends came to 11 bases. Germline CDR1 SGHTA, CDR2 FQGNSA. This CDR3 region has 14 residues. The CDR3 bases are TGTGCCAGCAGCTCAAATACAGGGAACTATGGCTACACCTTC. Its protein product is CASSSNTGNYGYTF.

The chain has TRBV29-1 and TRBJ2-7, with 8 bases identical to TRBD1. With 3 bases clipped from V and 6 bases from J, the junction kept 7 bases outside the gene matches. This CDR3 comprises 13 residues. Germline V gene data show CDR1 as SQVTM and CDR2 as ANQGSEA. The DNA for the CDR3 is TGCAGCGTTGAGGACAGGGTCCTTGCCGAGCAGTACTTC. Translation: CSVEDRVLAEQYF.

There are many counts of this clonotype. The J gene is TRBJ2-5, the V gene TRBV29-1, with D perhaps TRBD2 (6 bases). The V gene lost 1 base and the J gene lost 5 bases, with 8 bases spanning the gap. The CDR3 is made up of 12 amino acids. From germline, CDR1 is SQVTM and CDR2 ANQGSEA. The CDR3 sequence is CSVEGGVETQYF. The CDR3 coding sequence is TGCAGCGTTGAAGGGGGGGTGGAGACCCAGTACTTC.

In its sample, this clonotype was seen a few times. The V call is TRBV7-8, the J call TRBJ2-5; D uncertain. Germline values: CDR1 SGHVS, CDR2 FQNEAQ. The CDR3 length is 12 residues. Trimming removed 2 bases at V and 3 bases at J, with 4 bases between. The CDR3 protein is CASSLTEETQYF. The CDR3 bases are TGTGCCAGCAGCTTAACGGAAGAGACCCAGTACTTC.

V usage is TRBV6-1 and J usage is TRBJ2-7, with 8 bases lining up with TRBD1. This CDR3 is built from 13 residues. Germline CDR1 MNHNS, CDR2 SASEGT. Germline trimming cut 6 bases from V and 4 bases from J; bases unmatched to any gene: 5. In DNA, the CDR3 is TGTGCCAGCAGAATTCGGACAGGGTACGAGCAGTACGTC. Amino acids: CASRIRTGYEQYV.

The rearrangement uses TRBV9 and TRBJ2-5; TRBD2 might be the D (7 bases). The V and J ends lost 5 bases and 2 bases respectively, with 16 bases between them. The CDR3 extends over 15 amino acids. CDR1 SGDLS and CDR2 YYNGEE come from the germline V gene. CDR3 sequence reads: CASSPTGGQQETQYF. The CDR3 coding sequence is TGTGCCAGCAGTCCTACGGGGGGACAACAAGAGACCCAGTACTTC.

This clonotype was recorded a few times. The chain is built from TRBV7-3 and TRBJ1-3; D may be TRBD1 (5 bases). CDR1 is SGHTA and CDR2 is FQGTGA in the germline V gene. The V gene lost 5 bases and the J gene lost 1 base, with 9 bases spanning the gap. The CDR3 sequence is 14 residues long. Written as DNA, the CDR3 is TGTGCCAGCAGCGACGGGACGTCTGGAAACACCATATATTTT. Amino acids: CASSDGTSGNTIYF.

The chain employs TRBV6-5 and TRBJ2-3; 8 bases agree with TRBD2. Germline assignment: CDR1 MNHEY and CDR2 SVGAGI. Trimming at V came to 0 bases and at J to 0 bases, leaving 5 bases not matched to a gene. This CDR3 comprises 17 residues. The CDR3 spells CASSYSTLAVSTDTQYF. CDR3 sequence (DNA): TGTGCCAGCAGTTACTCCACACTAGCGGTTAGCACAGATACGCAGTATTTT.

The chain recombines TRBV7-9 with TRBJ2-7; TRBD2 matches 9 bases. Trimming took 6 bases from V and 4 from J; bases not matched to a gene: 13. The germline CDR1 and CDR2 sequences are SEHNR and FQNEAQ (reference sequence). CDR3 length equals 16 residues. DNA of the CDR3: TGTGCCAGCAGTTCCCAGCGGGGGGACGGATCGTACGAGCAGTACTTC. This gives the protein CASSSQRGDGSYEQYF.

The chain links TRBV7-9 to TRBJ2-7; D may be TRBD1 or TRBD2 (5 bases each). Germline V CDR1 and CDR2: SEHNR, FQNEAQ (reference sequence). The CDR3 is 13 residues long. Trimming left V 5 bases short and J 2 bases short, with 10 bases between. The CDR3 DNA reads TGTGCCAGCAGCGGGGACCGAACCTACGAGCAGTACTTC. Encoded protein: CASSGDRTYEQYF.

This clonotype was recorded a few times. CDR3 sequence: CASSPAALNTEAFF. As DNA, the CDR3 is TGTGCCAGCAGCCCCGCCGCCCTGAACACTGAAGCTTTCTTT. The chain carries TRBV7-9 and TRBJ1-1; D unclear. V lost 5 bases and J 0 bases, leaving 10 bases between the germline ends. This CDR3 has 14 amino acids. Germline V gene data show CDR1 as SEHNR and CDR2 as FQNEAQ (reference sequence).

The CDR3 sequence is CASSYSPQTEAFF. In nucleotides, the CDR3 is TGTGCCAGCAGTTACTCCCCACAGACTGAAGCTTTCTTT. The chain carries TRBV6-2 or TRBV6-3 and TRBJ1-1; no clear D. The CDR3 sequence is 13 residues long. V shed 0 bases and J shed 5 bases, with 7 bases lying between them. In germline, CDR1 is MNHEY, CDR2 SVGEGT.